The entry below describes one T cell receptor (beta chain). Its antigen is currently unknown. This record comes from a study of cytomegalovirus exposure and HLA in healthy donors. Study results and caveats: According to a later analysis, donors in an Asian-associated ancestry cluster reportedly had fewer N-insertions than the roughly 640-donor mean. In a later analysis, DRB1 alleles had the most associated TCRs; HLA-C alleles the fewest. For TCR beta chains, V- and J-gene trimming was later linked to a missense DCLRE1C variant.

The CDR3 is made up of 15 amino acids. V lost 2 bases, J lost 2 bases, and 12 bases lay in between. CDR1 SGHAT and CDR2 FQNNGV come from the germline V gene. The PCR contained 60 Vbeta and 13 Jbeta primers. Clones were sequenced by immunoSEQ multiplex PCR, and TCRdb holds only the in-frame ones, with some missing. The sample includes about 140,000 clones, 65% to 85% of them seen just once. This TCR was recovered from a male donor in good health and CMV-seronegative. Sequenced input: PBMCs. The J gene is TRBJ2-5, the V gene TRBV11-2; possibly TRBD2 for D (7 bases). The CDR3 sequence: CASSLRGGRQETQYF. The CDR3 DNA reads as TGTGCCAGCAGCTTAAGGGGGGGGCGGCAAGAGACCCAGTACTTC.